The source of this TCR beta chain is a study of intratumoral heterogeneity in liver cancer. Multiple geographically separated regions of the hepatocellular carcinoma nodule were sampled separately. The germline CDR1 and CDR2 sequences are SGHDT and YYEEEE. Trimming removed 0 bases at V and 6 bases at J, with 6 bases between. This CDR3 comprises 12 residues. As for this clone: Other DNA sequences in the sample encode the same CDR3.

Here immunoSEQ multiplex PCR was the method, and the copy in TCRdb shows in-frame clones only, minus some. The sample shows some 4,000 clones, 47% of them seen only once. V is TRBV5-6 and J is TRBJ1-2; no clear D. The sequencing here drew on tumor tissue, taken before any cancer treatment. The origin of this receptor is an older man with hepatocellular carcinoma. The CDR3 DNA reads TGTGCCAGCAGCTTGGCTGGGGATGGCTACACCTTC. This codes for CASSLAGDGYTF.